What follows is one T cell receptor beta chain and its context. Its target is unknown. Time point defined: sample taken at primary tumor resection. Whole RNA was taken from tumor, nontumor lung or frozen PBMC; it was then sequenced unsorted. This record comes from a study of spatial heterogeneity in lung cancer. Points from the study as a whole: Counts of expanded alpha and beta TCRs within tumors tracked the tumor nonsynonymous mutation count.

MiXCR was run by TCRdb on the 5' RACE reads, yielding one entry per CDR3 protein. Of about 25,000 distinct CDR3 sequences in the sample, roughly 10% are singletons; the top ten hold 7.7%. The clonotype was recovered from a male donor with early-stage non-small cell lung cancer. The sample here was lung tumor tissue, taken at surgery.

The CDR3 DNA is TGTGCCAGCAACCCGGGACCCAATCAGCCCCAGCATTTT. Amino acids: CASNPGPNQPQHF. The gene calls are TRBV2 and TRBJ1-5; D possibly corresponds to TRBD1 (5 bases). The CDR3 spans 13 residues. V was pared by 7 bases and J by 3 bases, with 10 bases between. Germline V lookup: CDR1 SNHLY, CDR2 FYNNEI.